The rows below give T cell receptor beta chains drawn from one sample of a study of control samples from healthy donors and cancer patients. The repertoire was sequenced with immunoSEQ multiplex PCR; TCRdb's copy has only in-frame clones and lacks some. The sample includes almost 85,000 clones, about 79% of them seen just once. Sequencing was performed on PBMCs. These receptors all come from a man in his 60s with head and neck cancer. Both conserved end residues are part of each CDR3. A D gene is named only where the DNA matches it firmly. Part of the rows lack a size; the others show once, few, many or a class for expanded clones.

V gene: TRBV5-1; J gene: TRBJ2-7; clone size: NA; D gene: TRBD1; CDR3 protein: CASSSGPAGQGFGEQYF; CDR3 DNA: TGCGCCAGCAGCTCAGGACCCGCGGGACAGGGTTTTGGAGAGCAGTACTTC
V gene: TRBV24-1; J gene: TRBJ2-1; clone size: NA; D gene: TRBD1; CDR3 protein: CATSDPDRGREQFF; CDR3 DNA: TGTGCCACCAGTGATCCCGACAGGGGGCGAGAGCAGTTCTTC
V gene: TRBV27; J gene: TRBJ1-6; clone size: NA; D gene: NA; CDR3 protein: CASRMRTPNNSPLHF; CDR3 DNA: TGTGCCAGCAGGATGCGAACTCCCAATAATTCACCCCTCCACTTT
V gene: TRBV27; J gene: TRBJ1-1; clone size: NA; D gene: NA; CDR3 protein: CASTLVGGAASEAFF; CDR3 DNA: TGTGCCAGCACCCTAGTGGGGGGCGCAGCCTCTGAAGCTTTCTTT
V gene: TRBV7-9; J gene: TRBJ1-4; clone size: NA; D gene: NA; CDR3 protein: CATPEKDEKLFF; CDR3 DNA: TGTGCCACCCCGGAGAAGGATGAAAAACTGTTTTTT
V gene: TRBV6-5; J gene: TRBJ2-3; clone size: NA; D gene: NA; CDR3 protein: CASSPTGLSTDTQYF; CDR3 DNA: TGTGCCAGCAGTCCGACAGGACTTAGCACAGATACGCAGTATTTT
V gene: TRBV6-2/TRBV6-3; J gene: TRBJ2-1; clone size: NA; D gene: NA; CDR3 protein: CASSYSGAEQFF; CDR3 DNA: TGTGCCAGCAGTTACTCTGGGGCTGAGCAGTTCTTC
V gene: TRBV10-2; J gene: TRBJ1-3; clone size: NA; D gene: TRBD1; CDR3 protein: CASSSDRGFSGNTIYF; CDR3 DNA: TGCGCCAGCAGTTCCGACAGGGGGTTTTCTGGAAACACCATATATTTT
V gene: TRBV7-2; J gene: TRBJ1-1; clone size: once; D gene: TRBD1; CDR3 protein: CASSPNRGRATEAFF; CDR3 DNA: TGTGCCAGCAGCCCTAACAGGGGAAGGGCGACTGAAGCTTTCTTT
V gene: TRBV11-2; J gene: TRBJ2-1; clone size: NA; D gene: TRBD2; CDR3 protein: CASSLAGGSILANEQFF; CDR3 DNA: TGTGCCAGCAGCTTAGCCGGCGGGAGCATCCTGGCCAATGAGCAGTTCTTC
V gene: TRBV19; J gene: TRBJ1-6; clone size: NA; D gene: NA; CDR3 protein: CATRQASSYNSPLHF; CDR3 DNA: TGTGCCACACGACAGGCGAGCTCCTATAATTCACCCCTCCACTTT
V gene: TRBV18; J gene: TRBJ1-2; clone size: NA; D gene: TRBD1; CDR3 protein: CASSPDRGESSPNYGYTF; CDR3 DNA: TGTGCCAGCTCACCGGACAGGGGTGAATCGAGTCCTAACTATGGCTACACCTTC
V gene: TRBV5-8; J gene: TRBJ1-5; clone size: NA; D gene: TRBD1; CDR3 protein: CASSRENRGLGNQPQHF; CDR3 DNA: TGTGCCAGCAGCAGGGAAAACAGGGGTCTGGGTAATCAGCCCCAGCATTTT
V gene: TRBV7-2; J gene: TRBJ2-7; clone size: few; D gene: TRBD2; CDR3 protein: CASSPGGGLAGAEQYF; CDR3 DNA: TGTGCCAGCAGCCCCGGAGGGGGACTAGCGGGTGCGGAGCAGTACTTC
V gene: TRBV27; J gene: TRBJ2-1; clone size: NA; D gene: TRBD2; CDR3 protein: CASSLEGTRSNEQFF; CDR3 DNA: TGTGCCAGCAGTTTAGAGGGGACTAGAAGCAATGAGCAGTTCTTC
V gene: TRBV12-3/TRBV12-4; J gene: TRBJ2-7; clone size: NA; D gene: NA; CDR3 protein: CASSLRPNEQYF; CDR3 DNA: TGTGCCAGCAGTCTACGCCCTAACGAGCAGTACTTC
V gene: TRBV11-2; J gene: TRBJ1-6; clone size: NA; D gene: NA; CDR3 protein: CASSQSGSPLHF; CDR3 DNA: TGTGCCAGCAGCCAGTCGGGGTCACCCCTCCACTTT
V gene: TRBV24-1; J gene: TRBJ2-7; clone size: NA; D gene: TRBD1; CDR3 protein: CATSGLDRGYEQYF; CDR3 DNA: TGTGCCACCAGTGGGTTGGACAGGGGCTACGAGCAGTACTTC
V gene: TRBV6-5; J gene: TRBJ2-7; clone size: NA; D gene: NA; CDR3 protein: CASSYSGTESYEQYF; CDR3 DNA: TGTGCCAGCAGTTACTCCGGGACGGAGTCCTACGAGCAGTACTTC
V gene: TRBV3-1/TRBV3-2; J gene: TRBJ1-1; clone size: NA; D gene: NA; CDR3 protein: CASSQDGAQSAFF; CDR3 DNA: TGTGCCAGCAGCCAAGATGGGGCCCAGTCAGCTTTCTTT
V gene: TRBV7-9; J gene: TRBJ1-2; clone size: NA; D gene: NA; CDR3 protein: CASSLFEDSYGYTF; CDR3 DNA: TGTGCCAGCAGCTTATTCGAAGACAGCTATGGCTACACCTTC
V gene: TRBV28; J gene: TRBJ2-1; clone size: once; D gene: NA; CDR3 protein: CASSLFMRNEQFF; CDR3 DNA: TGTGCCAGCAGTTTATTTATGCGCAATGAGCAGTTCTTC
V gene: TRBV27; J gene: TRBJ2-7; clone size: NA; D gene: NA; CDR3 protein: CASTSWGFEVSYEQYF; CDR3 DNA: TGTGCCAGCACCTCATGGGGTTTCGAGGTTTCCTACGAGCAGTACTTC
V gene: TRBV7-2; J gene: TRBJ2-3; clone size: few; D gene: NA; CDR3 protein: CASSRDLGGADTQYF; CDR3 DNA: TGTGCCAGCAGCAGGGATTTAGGAGGCGCAGATACGCAGTATTTT
V gene: TRBV19; J gene: TRBJ2-4; clone size: NA; D gene: NA; CDR3 protein: CASMGTGLAKNIQYF; CDR3 DNA: TGTGCCAGTATGGGAACAGGGCTAGCCAAAAACATTCAGTACTTC
V gene: TRBV5-1; J gene: TRBJ1-1; clone size: NA; D gene: TRBD1; CDR3 protein: CASSLGARVGQVEAFF; CDR3 DNA: TGCGCCAGCAGCTTGGGGGCAAGGGTCGGACAGGTTGAAGCTTTCTTT
V gene: TRBV6-6; J gene: TRBJ1-2; clone size: NA; D gene: NA; CDR3 protein: CASSPTQAGGNYGYTF; CDR3 DNA: TGTGCCAGCAGTCCTACCCAGGCTGGGGGTAACTATGGCTACACCTTC
V gene: TRBV28; J gene: TRBJ2-3; clone size: once; D gene: NA; CDR3 protein: CASQNQRFVGQLGTDTQYF; CDR3 DNA: TGTGCCAGCCAAAACCAGCGGTTCGTTGGACAGCTTGGCACAGATACGCAGTATTTT
V gene: TRBV27; J gene: TRBJ1-6; clone size: NA; D gene: TRBD1; CDR3 protein: CASSPADRNNSPLHF; CDR3 DNA: TGTGCCAGCAGTCCGGCGGACAGGAATAATTCACCCCTCCACTTT
V gene: TRBV5-1; J gene: TRBJ1-3; clone size: NA; D gene: NA; CDR3 protein: CASSWGDFGNTIYF; CDR3 DNA: TGCGCCAGCAGCTGGGGGGACTTCGGAAACACCATATATTTT
V gene: TRBV12-3/TRBV12-4; J gene: TRBJ1-1; clone size: NA; D gene: NA; CDR3 protein: CASSWELNTEAFF; CDR3 DNA: TGTGCCAGCAGTTGGGAGTTGAACACTGAAGCTTTCTTT
V gene: TRBV6-5; J gene: TRBJ2-7; clone size: NA; D gene: NA; CDR3 protein: CASSRGQRDEQYF; CDR3 DNA: TGTGCCAGCAGTCGCGGACAGAGGGACGAGCAGTACTTC
V gene: TRBV28; J gene: TRBJ2-7; clone size: NA; D gene: NA; CDR3 protein: CASRGLSHYEQYF; CDR3 DNA: TGTGCCAGCAGGGGACTTAGTCACTACGAGCAGTACTTC
V gene: TRBV5-4; J gene: TRBJ2-2; clone size: NA; D gene: NA; CDR3 protein: CASSLGGRNTGELFF; CDR3 DNA: TGTGCCAGCAGCTTGGGAGGACGCAACACCGGGGAGCTGTTTTTT
V gene: TRBV5-1; J gene: TRBJ2-3; clone size: once; D gene: TRBD2; CDR3 protein: CASSPPLAGADTQYF; CDR3 DNA: TGCGCCAGCAGCCCGCCACTAGCGGGAGCGGATACGCAGTATTTT
V gene: TRBV29-1; J gene: TRBJ1-5; clone size: NA; D gene: NA; CDR3 protein: CSVVVGGSGRGQPQHF; CDR3 DNA: TGCAGCGTTGTGGTCGGAGGGTCAGGGCGAGGTCAGCCCCAGCATTTT
V gene: TRBV11-2; J gene: TRBJ1-3; clone size: few; D gene: NA; CDR3 protein: CASSLSHNRQRSGNTIYF; CDR3 DNA: TGTGCCAGCAGCTTATCCCATAACAGACAACGCTCTGGAAACACCATATATTTT
V gene: TRBV19; J gene: TRBJ1-1; clone size: NA; D gene: NA; CDR3 protein: CASSIPWQGRTTEAFF; CDR3 DNA: TGTGCCAGTAGTATCCCCTGGCAGGGGCGAACAACTGAAGCTTTCTTT
V gene: TRBV7-2; J gene: TRBJ1-2; clone size: NA; D gene: TRBD1; CDR3 protein: CASSLGGQGGGYTF; CDR3 DNA: TGTGCCAGCAGCTTAGGGGGACAGGGGGGGGGCTACACCTTC
V gene: TRBV4-1; J gene: TRBJ1-2; clone size: once; D gene: NA; CDR3 protein: CASSQEGRRGYTF; CDR3 DNA: TGCGCCAGCAGCCAAGAAGGTCGTCGAGGCTACACCTTC
V gene: TRBV12-3/TRBV12-4; J gene: TRBJ1-2; clone size: NA; D gene: NA; CDR3 protein: CASNQGLSYGYTF; CDR3 DNA: TGTGCCAGCAACCAGGGGTTGAGCTATGGCTACACCTTC
V gene: TRBV11-3; J gene: TRBJ2-1; clone size: NA; D gene: TRBD2; CDR3 protein: CASSPGGGGSIGNEQFF; CDR3 DNA: TGTGCCAGCAGCCCCGGGGGGGGCGGGAGTATCGGCAATGAGCAGTTCTTC
V gene: TRBV10-1; J gene: TRBJ2-1; clone size: NA; D gene: NA; CDR3 protein: CASSPDHWSYNEQFF; CDR3 DNA: TGCGCCAGCAGTCCGGACCATTGGAGTTACAATGAGCAGTTCTTC
V gene: TRBV7-9; J gene: TRBJ1-2; clone size: NA; D gene: TRBD1; CDR3 protein: CASSPGQGSWGYTF; CDR3 DNA: TGTGCCAGCAGCCCAGGACAGGGTTCGTGGGGCTACACCTTC
V gene: TRBV7-8; J gene: TRBJ2-3; clone size: NA; D gene: NA; CDR3 protein: CASSPAALSGADTQYF; CDR3 DNA: TGTGCCAGCAGCCCGGCGGCGCTGTCCGGAGCGGATACGCAGTATTTT
V gene: TRBV6-5; J gene: TRBJ2-3; clone size: NA; D gene: NA; CDR3 protein: CASSYSYGTGTDTQYF; CDR3 DNA: TGTGCCAGCAGTTATTCTTACGGGACCGGCACAGATACGCAGTATTTT
V gene: TRBV19; J gene: TRBJ2-1; clone size: NA; D gene: NA; CDR3 protein: CASSKGRGAAYNEQFF; CDR3 DNA: TGTGCCAGTAGTAAGGGACGGGGGGCGGCCTACAATGAGCAGTTCTTC
V gene: TRBV6-1; J gene: TRBJ1-5; clone size: NA; D gene: NA; CDR3 protein: CASSEASQPQHF; CDR3 DNA: TGTGCCAGCAGTGAAGCTTCCCAGCCCCAGCATTTT
V gene: TRBV4-1; J gene: TRBJ1-2; clone size: NA; D gene: NA; CDR3 protein: CASSQVSGFSHGYTF; CDR3 DNA: TGCGCCAGCAGCCAAGTATCGGGCTTCTCGCACGGCTACACCTTC
V gene: TRBV7-2; J gene: TRBJ2-4; clone size: few; D gene: TRBD1; CDR3 protein: CASSFGQGAINIQYF; CDR3 DNA: TGTGCCAGCAGCTTTGGGCAGGGGGCAATAAACATTCAGTACTTC
V gene: TRBV6-4; J gene: TRBJ2-1; clone size: NA; D gene: TRBD2; CDR3 protein: CASSDQGLADDEQFF; CDR3 DNA: TGTGCCAGCAGTGACCAGGGACTAGCGGACGATGAGCAGTTCTTC
V gene: TRBV30; J gene: TRBJ2-2; clone size: NA; D gene: NA; CDR3 protein: CAWGGQLNTGELFF; CDR3 DNA: TGTGCCTGGGGGGGACAACTAAACACCGGGGAGCTGTTTTTT
V gene: TRBV5-1; J gene: TRBJ2-3; clone size: NA; D gene: NA; CDR3 protein: CASSLEVNTDTQYF; CDR3 DNA: TGCGCCAGCAGCCTGGAGGTCAACACAGATACGCAGTATTTT
V gene: TRBV27; J gene: TRBJ2-7; clone size: NA; D gene: TRBD1; CDR3 protein: CASSLSGTGGYEQYF; CDR3 DNA: TGTGCCAGCAGTCTTTCTGGGACAGGGGGCTACGAGCAGTACTTC